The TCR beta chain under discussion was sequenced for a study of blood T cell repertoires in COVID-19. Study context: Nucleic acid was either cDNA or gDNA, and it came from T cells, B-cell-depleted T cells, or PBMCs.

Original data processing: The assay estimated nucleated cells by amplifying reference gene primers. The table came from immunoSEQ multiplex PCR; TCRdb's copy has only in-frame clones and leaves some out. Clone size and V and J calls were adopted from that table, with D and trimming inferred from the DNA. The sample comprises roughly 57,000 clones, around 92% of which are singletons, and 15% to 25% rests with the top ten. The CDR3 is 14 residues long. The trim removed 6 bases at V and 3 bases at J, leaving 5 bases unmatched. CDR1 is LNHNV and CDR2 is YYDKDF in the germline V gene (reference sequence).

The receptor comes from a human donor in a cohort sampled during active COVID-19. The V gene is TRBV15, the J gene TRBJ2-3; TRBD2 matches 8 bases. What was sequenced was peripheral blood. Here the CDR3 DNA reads TGTGCCACCAGTATAGCGGGGAGAACAGATACGCAGTATTTT. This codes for CATSIAGRTDTQYF.